Listed here are 23 T cell receptor beta chains from one sample, sequenced in a study of post-analysis software for immune sequencing data. Study outcomes and limitations: Compared with controls, patients had more of about five TRBV segments, including TRBV5-6, TRBV5-1 and TRBV20-1.

Presence of unique molecular identifiers characterized the TCR beta cDNA libraries. TCRdb re-derived calls from the PCR reads in MiXCR, one entry per CDR3 protein. Found here are about 430,000 distinct CDR3 sequences, about 40% of them singletons; the top ten hold approximately 7.1%. No cognate antigen is known for these TCRs. The specimen was blood. The receptors stem from a girl under 10 years old with multiple sclerosis.

Only a few counts were recorded for this clonotype. This chain uses TRBV6-2 or TRBV6-3 with TRBJ2-5, with D tentatively TRBD2 (6 bases). The CDR3 is 14 amino acids. Trimming took off 8 bases at V and 4 bases at J, with 17 bases between the two ends. Germline assignment: CDR1 MNHEY and CDR2 SVGEGT. As DNA, the CDR3 is TGTGCCAGCCATCGGTCGCGGGATGTAGAGACCCAGTACTTC. Amino acids: CASHRSRDVETQYF.

This clonotype appeared once. The V and J genes are TRBV11-2 and TRBJ1-2; D is ambiguous. The CDR3 runs 17 residues. Germline values: CDR1 SGHAT, CDR2 FQNNGV. V was clipped by 0 bases and J by 0 bases, with 14 bases between them. DNA for the CDR3: TGTGCCAGCAGCTTAGAAGCTCCGGGGTTCCCTAACTATGGCTACACCTTC. Translation gives CASSLEAPGFPNYGYTF.

Of note for this clonotype: A read error may account for a junction end that differs from germline. The V and J genes are TRBV5-1 and TRBJ2-7; the D gene could be TRBD1 or TRBD2 (5 bases each). Germline lookup yields CDR1 SGHRS and CDR2 YFSETQ. The CDR3 totals 15 residues. Written as DNA, the CDR3 is TGCGTCAGCAGCCGGGACGGAACCCGAACCTACGAGCAGTACTTC. Its translation: CVSSRDGTRTYEQYF.

The chain carries TRBV6-2 or TRBV6-3 and TRBJ2-7; D perhaps matches TRBD2 (6 bases). V shed 0 bases and J shed 2 bases, with 11 bases lying between them. Germline CDR1 MNHEY, CDR2 SVGEGT. This CDR3 is 15 amino acids long. CDR3 sequence: CASSYSGTPPYEQYF. CDR3 bases: TGTGCCAGCAGTTACTCCGGGACTCCCCCCTACGAGCAGTACTTC.

The rearrangement uses TRBV6-2 or TRBV6-3 and TRBJ2-1; D not certain. The CDR3 consists of 13 residues. Trimming took off 4 bases at V and 4 bases at J, with 8 bases between the two ends. Germline CDR1 and CDR2: MNHEY and SVGEGT. The DNA of the CDR3 is TGTGCCAGCAGTTCCTCGAGGTACAATGAGCAGTTCTTC. Protein sequence: CASSSSRYNEQFF.

Only a few counts were recorded for this clonotype. The chain carries TRBV5-1 and TRBJ2-7, with 7 bases identical to TRBD2. The V gene's germline CDR1 is SGHRS and CDR2 YFSETQ. Germline trimming cut 4 bases from V and 3 bases from J; bases unmatched to any gene: 7. The CDR3 is made up of 14 amino acids. In nucleotides, the CDR3 is TGCGCCAGCAGCATGCAAGGGGACTACTACGAGCAGTACTTC. This gives the protein CASSMQGDYYEQYF.

The sample holds a few counts of this clonotype. The chain uses TRBV29-1 and TRBJ2-5; the match to TRBD1 covers 8 bases. Trimming took 3 bases from V and 11 from J; bases not matched to a gene: 8. Germline-derived CDR1 and CDR2 are SQVTM and ANQGSEA. CDR3 size: 12 residues. The CDR3 is CSVEQGAEEQYF. The CDR3 DNA reads as TGCAGCGTTGAGCAGGGGGCTGAAGAGCAGTACTTC.

This chain links TRBV25-1 with TRBJ1-2; D unresolved. The germline V gene encodes CDR1 MGHDK and CDR2 SYGVNS. The CDR3 runs to 12 residues. The V end was cut by 6 bases, the J end by 4 bases, with 9 bases between. CDR3 region: CASRDLIYGYTF. The CDR3 DNA sequence: TGTGCCAGCAGAGACCTAATCTATGGCTACACCTTC.

V and J are TRBV5-1 and TRBJ1-6; 7 bases align to TRBD1. V shed 5 bases, J shed 5 bases, and the junction held 10 bases outside the gene matches. This CDR3 comprises 16 residues. The germline V gene has CDR1 SGHRS and CDR2 YFSETQ. The CDR3, as DNA: TGCGCCAGCAGTTTACATGGACAGGCTGATAATTCACCCCTCCACTTT. It codes for CASSLHGQADNSPLHF.

CDR3 in amino acids: CASSEGGTYQETQYF. The CDR3 DNA reads as TGTGCCAGCAGTGAAGGTGGGACTTACCAAGAGACCCAGTACTTC. The chain combines TRBV25-1 with TRBJ2-7; D is possibly TRBD2 (6 bases). The assigned J gene may be wrong: the sequence end matches TRBJ2-5 better. Germline V lookup: CDR1 MGHDK, CDR2 SYGVNS. This CDR3 comprises 15 residues.

This clonotype was seen more than once but under ten times. The chain employs TRBV20-1 and TRBJ2-7; unclear D gene. Trimming pared 0 bases from V and 2 bases from J, leaving 11 bases between. Germline V CDR1 and CDR2: DFQATT, SNEGSKA (reference sequence). The CDR3 covers 14 residues. CDR3 DNA: TGCAGTGCTAGAGATTACCTACTTCCCTACGAGCAGTACTTC. It is translated as CSARDYLLPYEQYF.

This clonotype was counted a few times. V is TRBV12-3 or TRBV12-4 and J is TRBJ2-5; TRBD1 agrees at 8 bases. The CDR3 is 14 amino acids. V lost 3 bases, J lost 11 bases, and 11 bases stayed unmatched. CDR3 DNA sequence: TGTGCCAGCAGTTTTCTGGCAGGGGGCGGTGAGCAGTACTTC. This gives the protein CASSFLAGGGEQYF.

V gene TRBV7-2 combines with J gene TRBJ2-3, with TRBD1 matching over 9 bases. CDR3 length: 16 residues. The V gene's germline CDR1 is SGHTA and CDR2 FQGNSA. V lost 5 bases and J lost 2; bases outside the gene matches: 8. The CDR3 is CASSRPRDRDTDTQYF. The CDR3 DNA reads TGTGCCAGCAGCCGCCCCCGGGACAGGGACACAGATACGCAGTATTTT.

This chain joins TRBV9 and TRBJ2-1; tentatively, D is TRBD1 or TRBD2 (6 bases each). V was shortened by 1 base and J by 5 bases, with 13 bases between the two germline ends. This CDR3 contains 15 residues. Germline-derived CDR1 and CDR2 are SGDLS and YYNGEE. The CDR3 is CASSVWGAKNNEQFF. The CDR3 region has the DNA TGTGCCAGCAGCGTATGGGGGGCCAAAAACAATGAGCAGTTCTTC.

This clonotype has more than one count but fewer than ten. The gene calls are TRBV11-2 and TRBJ2-1; no clear D. V was clipped by 6 bases and J by 0 bases, with 18 bases between them. The length of the CDR3 is 17 residues. Per germline, CDR1 SGHAT and CDR2 FQNNGV. The CDR3 nucleotides read TGTGCCAGCAGTCGCAATCTGGACCGGGCCTCCTACAATGAGCAGTTCTTC. It codes for CASSRNLDRASYNEQFF.

The table lists this clonotype with a few counts. The rearrangement uses TRBV5-1 and TRBJ2-1; unclear D gene. In germline, CDR1 is SGHRS, CDR2 YFSETQ. V gave up 7 bases and J gave up 4 bases, with 15 bases separating them. The CDR3 runs 14 residues. The CDR3 bases are TGCGCCAGCCGCTCGGCGGCCACTTACAATGAGCAGTTCTTC. Protein sequence: CASRSAATYNEQFF. The full variable domain, completed using reference TRBV5-1 and TRBJ2-1, is KAGVTQTPRYLIKTRGQQVTLSCSPISGHRSVSWYQQTPGQGLQFLFEYFSETQRNKGNFPGRFSGRQFSNSRSEMNVSTLELGDSALYLCASRSAATYNEQFFGPGTRLTVL.

This chain joins TRBV12-3 or TRBV12-4 and TRBJ2-7; 11 bases are shared with TRBD2. CDR3 length equals 13 residues. With 8 bases clipped from V and 3 bases from J, the junction kept 3 bases outside the gene matches. The chain's CDR3 is CASLLAGDYEQYF. The CDR3 DNA follows: TGTGCCAGCTTACTAGCGGGAGACTACGAGCAGTACTTC.

The J gene is TRBJ2-5, the V gene TRBV5-1; the match to TRBD2 covers 13 bases. Looked up from germline, CDR1 is SGHRS and CDR2 is YFSETQ. The CDR3 covers 17 residues. The junction had 2 bases not matched to a gene; V was cut back by 0 bases and J by 0 bases. CDR3 in DNA: TGCGCCAGCAGCTTGGCGGGACTAGCGGGAAACCAAGAGACCCAGTACTTC. Translated, it gives CASSLAGLAGNQETQYF.

The V call is TRBV20-1, the J call TRBJ1-1; D not certain. The ends were cut back, 6 bases at V and 5 bases at J, with 4 bases in the middle. CDR3 length: 9 amino acids. The germline gives CDR1 DFQATT, CDR2 SNEGSKA (reference sequence). The CDR3: CSASTEAFF. The CDR3 DNA reads TGCAGTGCATCTACTGAAGCTTTCTTT.

This clonotype was observed a few times. J is TRBJ2-7 and V is TRBV4-1, with TRBD2 matching 9 bases. There are 14 residues in the CDR3. The J segment lost 2 bases and the V segment lost 5 bases, leaving 4 bases of the junction unmatched. The germline V gene has CDR1 MGHRA and CDR2 YSYEKL. The CDR3 spells CASSARGGPYEQYF. The DNA of the CDR3 is TGCGCCAGCAGCGCGCGGGGGGGCCCCTACGAGCAGTACTTC.

V is TRBV20-1 and J is TRBJ1-2, with unresolved D. Germline-derived CDR1 and CDR2 are DFQATT and SNEGSKA (reference sequence). This CDR3 has 13 residues. The V end was cut by 0 bases, the J end by 8 bases, with 13 bases between. The CDR3 nucleotides read TGCAGTGCTAGAGAGGGCGGTTTTTTAGGCTACACCTTC. Translated, it gives CSAREGGFLGYTF.

J is TRBJ1-6 and V is TRBV5-1; D is perhaps TRBD1 (5 bases). Trimming cost V 4 bases and J 11 bases, with 19 bases left between them. The CDR3 runs to 15 residues. CDR1 and CDR2 from the germline V gene are SGHRS and YFSETQ. The CDR3 DNA follows: TGCGCCAGCAGCCCGGCAGGGATCGGGTTACCACCCCTCCACTTT. This translates into CASSPAGIGLPPLHF.

This rearrangement joins TRBV4-1 to TRBJ2-6; the D is unclear. CDR1 MGHRA and CDR2 YSYEKL come from the germline V gene. V lost 5 bases and J 4 bases, leaving 9 bases between the germline ends. The CDR3 loop spans 14 amino acids. This chain's CDR3 is CASSSMGGANVLTF. The CDR3 bases are TGCGCCAGCAGCTCAATGGGGGGGGCCAACGTCCTGACTTTC.